The TCR beta chain under discussion was sequenced for a study of memory CD4+ T cells and cytomegalovirus serostatus. The wider study: This sample comes from healthy Belgian adults, eight to ten CMV seropositive, under 25 seronegative. Study-wide results and limits: Each of 60 to 80 CMV-associated TCRbeta sequences occurred in one to five individuals. Median bootstrapped AUC for CMV status was just over 0.94 originally, 0.9 to 0.93 US-trained.

Of note for this clone: Antigen unknown.

Trimming shortened V by 7 bases and J by 1 base, and 11 bases separated the two germline ends. The CDR3 length is 13 residues. The germline V gene has CDR1 LNHDA and CDR2 SQIVND (reference sequence). Single viable CD3+CD4+CD8-CD45RO+ cells were sorted as the memory CD4+ T cells. Per the study methods: Out-of-frame sequences were removed, leaving 2 million to 2.5 million distinct TCRbeta sequences. TCRdb keeps only in-frame clones here, not all; method: immunoSEQ multiplex PCR. The V and J calls and clone size were taken over from that table, and D and trimming were inferred from the DNA. The sample lists about 58,000 clones, about four fifths occurring once.

The sequence derives from an adult in good health and CMV-seronegative. Some clones in this sample may be carry-over from other donors' samples. The sequenced sample was memory CD4+ T cells from blood. This chain links TRBV19 with TRBJ2-7; D tentatively reads TRBD1 or TRBD2 (5 bases each). CDR3 nucleotides: TGTGCCAGTAAGGGGACGGGATCCTACGAGCAGTACTTC. It translates to CASKGTGSYEQYF. Full variable domain (outside the CDR3, taken from reference TRBV19 and TRBJ2-7): DGGITQSPKYLFRKEGQNVTLSCEQNLNHDAMYWYRQDPGQGLRLIYYSQIVNDFQKGDIAEGYSVSREKKESFPLTVTSAQKNPTAFYLCASKGTGSYEQYFGPGTRLTVT.